These T cell receptor beta chains were read from a single sample in a study of CD8 T cells in Susac syndrome. MiXCR, run by TCRdb on the immunoSEQ multiplex PCR reads, gives a single entry per CDR3 protein. Altogether approximately 50,000 distinct CDR3 sequences are present, just under 95% being singletons, with the ten largest covering about 0.8%. The sample taken for sequencing was CD8+ T cells from PBMCs. The receptors were sampled from a human donor with Susac syndrome. Both conserved end residues are part of each CDR3. D genes are given only for firm matches. Size values are once, few and many counts, or a class for expanded clones, and some rows have none.

>TRBV7-9|-|TRBJ1-2|-
CASEALYGYTF
TGTGCCAGCGAGGCTCTCTATGGCTACACCTTC
>TRBV9|-|TRBJ2-7|-
CASSVGGYRSYEQYF
TGTGCCAGCAGCGTAGGGGGGTATCGCTCCTACGAGCAGTACTTC
>TRBV9|-|TRBJ2-2|-
CASSLKGTNTGELFF
TGTGCCAGCAGTCTCAAGGGTACCAACACCGGGGAGCTGTTTTTT
>TRBV6-2/TRBV6-3|-|TRBJ2-3|TRBD1
CASSYGTGTDTQYF
TGTGCCAGCAGTTACGGGACAGGGACAGATACGCAGTATTTT
>TRBV9|-|TRBJ2-1|-
CASSPRLQVGEQFF
TGTGCCAGCAGCCCTCGGTTGCAGGTTGGCGAGCAGTTCTTC
>TRBV12-3/TRBV12-4|-|TRBJ2-1|-
CASSLTRELNEQFF
TGTGCCAGCAGTCTTACCAGGGAGCTCAATGAGCAGTTCTTC
>TRBV29-1|-|TRBJ1-2|TRBD1
CSVDVLGGSDGYTF
TGCAGCGTTGACGTGTTAGGGGGCTCTGATGGCTACACCTTC
>TRBV12-3/TRBV12-4|-|TRBJ1-2|-
CASSVNRVLYGYTF
TGTGCCAGCAGTGTTAACAGGGTTCTCTATGGCTACACCTTC
>TRBV7-2|-|TRBJ2-3|-
CASSPAASTDTQYF
TGTGCCAGCAGCCCTGCGGCAAGCACAGATACGCAGTATTTT
>TRBV6-5|-|TRBJ2-2|-
CASSYSSRGSNTGELFF
TGTGCCAGCAGTTACTCATCCCGGGGCTCGAACACCGGGGAGCTGTTTTTT
>TRBV5-6|-|TRBJ2-1|-
CASSLGSLGDEQFF
TGTGCCAGCAGCTTGGGGAGTTTAGGCGATGAGCAGTTCTTC
>TRBV7-2|-|TRBJ1-5|-
CASSSHYVGYQPQHF
TGTGCCAGCAGCTCCCATTACGTGGGCTATCAGCCCCAGCATTTT
>TRBV27|-|TRBJ2-1|TRBD2
CASSPGTSGSNEQFF
TGTGCCAGCAGCCCCGGGACTAGCGGTTCCAATGAGCAGTTCTTC
>TRBV12-3/TRBV12-4|-|TRBJ1-5|-
CASRTQGNQPQHF
TGTGCCAGCCGCACTCAGGGCAATCAGCCCCAGCATTTT
>TRBV12-3/TRBV12-4|-|TRBJ2-3|-
CASRSPRQGSTDTQYF
TGTGCCAGCAGGAGCCCCCGCCAGGGGAGCACAGATACGCAGTATTTT
>TRBV2|-|TRBJ1-1|-
CASSAPSISRVTEAFF
TGTGCCAGCAGTGCCCCGTCGATATCCAGGGTCACTGAAGCTTTCTTT
>TRBV29-1|-|TRBJ2-3|-
CSVVLDSRLNTQYF
TGCAGCGTTGTACTGGACAGCCGGCTGAATACGCAGTATTTT
>TRBV12-3/TRBV12-4|-|TRBJ2-3|-
CATDSGDTQYF
TGTGCCACCGACAGCGGGGATACGCAGTATTTT
>TRBV7-8|-|TRBJ2-7|TRBD2
CASSPGLAVRYEQYF
TGTGCCAGCAGCCCCGGACTAGCGGTACGCTACGAGCAGTACTTC
>TRBV12-3/TRBV12-4|-|TRBJ1-6|TRBD1
CASSRTGFRSPLHF
TGTGCCAGCAGCAGGACAGGGTTCCGCTCACCCCTCCACTTT
>TRBV15|once|TRBJ2-7|TRBD1
CATSPGQEPYEQYF
TGTGCCACCAGCCCCGGACAGGAACCCTACGAGCAGTACTTC
>TRBV19|-|TRBJ1-5|TRBD1
CASSLRTGPAQPQHF
TGTGCCAGTAGTCTGAGGACAGGGCCGGCCCAGCCCCAGCATTTT
>TRBV12-5|-|TRBJ2-3|TRBD2
CASGLASGTSRDTQYF
TGTGCTAGTGGTTTGGCCTCCGGGACTAGCAGAGATACGCAGTATTTT
>TRBV30|-|TRBJ2-3|TRBD2
CAWTGTSGQSHPDTQYF
TGTGCCTGGACTGGGACTAGCGGACAATCGCACCCGGATACGCAGTATTTT
>TRBV28|-|TRBJ2-5|-
CASGGTGEETQYF
TGTGCCAGCGGCGGTACCGGGGAAGAGACCCAGTACTTC
>TRBV29-1|-|TRBJ1-1|-
CSVAHPAFF
TGCAGCGTTGCCCATCCCGCTTTCTTT
>TRBV4-3|-|TRBJ1-6|-
CASSPEVEFISPLHF
TGCGCCAGCAGCCCAGAGGTGGAGTTTATTTCACCCCTCCACTTT
>TRBV12-3/TRBV12-4|-|TRBJ2-2|TRBD1
CASRSTRQGLNTGELFF
TGTGCCAGCAGGTCCACGCGACAGGGGCTGAACACCGGGGAGCTGTTTTTT
>TRBV12-3/TRBV12-4|-|TRBJ1-2|-
CASRFKPLRVLQNYGYTF
TGTGCCAGCAGGTTTAAGCCCCTCCGAGTCCTCCAAAACTATGGCTACACCTTC
>TRBV27|-|TRBJ2-2|-
CASAFNSGTGELFF
TGTGCCAGCGCATTCAACTCGGGCACCGGGGAGCTGTTTTTT
>TRBV6-2/TRBV6-3|-|TRBJ1-6|TRBD1
CASTTGQGISPLHF
TGTGCCAGCACCACCGGACAGGGGATATCACCCCTCCACTTT
>TRBV7-2|-|TRBJ1-2|-
CASNTGSGGYTF
TGTGCCAGCAACACAGGGTCGGGTGGCTACACCTTC
>TRBV18|-|TRBJ1-5|-
CASSTGMSQPQHF
TGTGCCAGCTCAACAGGGATGAGTCAGCCCCAGCATTTT
>TRBV19|-|TRBJ2-1|-
CASSIDLVGTNEQFF
TGTGCCAGTAGTATAGATCTGGTGGGCACAAATGAGCAGTTCTTC
>TRBV19|-|TRBJ1-1|TRBD1
CASSIGTGVNTEAFF
TGTGCCAGTAGTATAGGGACAGGGGTGAACACTGAAGCTTTCTTT
>TRBV15|-|TRBJ2-2|-
CATSRLPPGELFF
TGTGCCACCAGCAGACTTCCGCCCGGGGAGCTGTTTTTT
>TRBV29-1|-|TRBJ2-7|TRBD2
CSVEVPSGGVFYEQYF
TGCAGCGTTGAAGTTCCTTCGGGGGGTGTTTTCTACGAGCAGTACTTC
>TRBV19|-|TRBJ1-4|-
CASSWAATNEKLFF
TGTGCCAGTAGTTGGGCCGCAACTAATGAAAAACTGTTTTTT
>TRBV4-2|-|TRBJ2-1|-
CASSQEGGLLNEQFF
TGTGCCAGCAGCCAAGAGGGGGGTCTCCTCAATGAGCAGTTCTTC
>TRBV29-1|-|TRBJ2-7|-
CSVEDDSRVVSEQYF
TGCAGCGTTGAAGACGACAGCCGGGTGGTCAGCGAGCAGTACTTC
>TRBV12-3/TRBV12-4|-|TRBJ2-5|TRBD2
CASSFFAGEETQYF
TGTGCCAGCAGTTTCTTTGCGGGGGAAGAGACCCAGTACTTC
>TRBV12-3/TRBV12-4|-|TRBJ2-3|-
CASSPDRSTDTQYF
TGTGCCAGCAGCCCCGACAGAAGCACAGATACGCAGTATTTT
>TRBV30|-|TRBJ1-1|TRBD1
CAWSPGTGYTEAFF
TGTGCCTGGAGTCCTGGGACAGGGTACACTGAAGCTTTCTTT
>TRBV6-5|-|TRBJ2-1|-
CASSQTESYNEQFF
TGTGCCAGCAGCCAGACAGAGTCCTACAATGAGCAGTTCTTC
>TRBV7-9|-|TRBJ2-7|TRBD1
CASSLGDRGGDEQYF
TGTGCCAGCAGCTTAGGAGACAGGGGTGGGGACGAGCAGTACTTC
>TRBV20-1|-|TRBJ2-2|-
CSASTGGLSGELFF
TGCAGTGCTAGCACCGGGGGCCTCAGCGGGGAGCTGTTTTTT
>TRBV5-1|-|TRBJ2-4|-
CASSLSMAKNIQYF
TGCGCCAGCAGCTTGTCGATGGCCAAAAACATTCAGTACTTC
>TRBV2|-|TRBJ2-5|TRBD1
CASISGQGWQETQYF
TGTGCCAGCATTTCAGGACAGGGATGGCAAGAGACCCAGTACTTC
>TRBV13|-|TRBJ2-1|TRBD2
CASSSPGTSKTPYNEQFF
TGTGCCAGCAGCTCCCCCGGGACTAGCAAAACCCCCTACAATGAGCAGTTCTTC
>TRBV12-3/TRBV12-4|-|TRBJ1-1|-
CASSLRGLDTEAFF
TGTGCCAGCAGTTTGAGGGGGTTGGACACTGAAGCTTTCTTT